This T cell receptor (beta chain) was recovered during a study of control samples from healthy donors and cancer patients. The method was immunoSEQ multiplex PCR; TCRdb's version includes in-frame clones alone and lacks a portion of them. The table has roughly 120,000 clones, roughly nine tenths seen once; the top ten hold 1.1%. The CDR3 is 17 amino acids. After removal of 6 bases from V and 0 bases from J, the junction contained 8 bases not matched to a gene. The germline gives CDR1 SGHRS, CDR2 YFSETQ. Input material: PBMCs. This TCR was recovered from a woman in her 50s with colorectal cancer. The J gene is TRBJ2-1, the V gene TRBV5-1; 11 nucleotides align to TRBD2. The CDR3 loop is CASNLAGGPSSYNEQFF. DNA of the CDR3: TGCGCCAGCAACCTAGCGGGGGGTCCAAGCTCCTACAATGAGCAGTTCTTC.